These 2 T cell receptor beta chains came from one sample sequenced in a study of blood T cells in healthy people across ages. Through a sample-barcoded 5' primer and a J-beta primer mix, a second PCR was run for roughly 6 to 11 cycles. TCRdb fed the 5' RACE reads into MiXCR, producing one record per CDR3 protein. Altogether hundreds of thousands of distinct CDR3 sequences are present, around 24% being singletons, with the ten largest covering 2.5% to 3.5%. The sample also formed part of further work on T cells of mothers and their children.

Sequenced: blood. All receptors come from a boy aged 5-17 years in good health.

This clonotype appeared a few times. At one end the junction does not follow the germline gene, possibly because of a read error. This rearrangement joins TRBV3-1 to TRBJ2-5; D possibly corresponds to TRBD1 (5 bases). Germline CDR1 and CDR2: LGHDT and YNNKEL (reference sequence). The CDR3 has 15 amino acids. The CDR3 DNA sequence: TGTGCCGGCAGCCAACCAGGGCCCGTCCAAGAGACCCAGTACTTC. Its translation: CAGSQPGPVQETQYF.

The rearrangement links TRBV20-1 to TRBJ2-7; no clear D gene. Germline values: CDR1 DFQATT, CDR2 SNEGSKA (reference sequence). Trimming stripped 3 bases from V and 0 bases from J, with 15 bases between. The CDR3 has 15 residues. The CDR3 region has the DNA TGCAGTGCTAGCGTTCCCGGGCCTAGCTCCTACGAGCAGTACTTC. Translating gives CSASVPGPSSYEQYF.